This T cell receptor (beta chain) comes out of a study of neurological immune-mediated disorders. Noted time point: longitudinal time-point 2. Over 160 million TCR-beta sequences from 15-18 subjects were obtained in each sequencing run. TCRdb recomputed calls from the 5' RACE reads with MiXCR, one row per CDR3 protein. This sample has fewer than 70,000 distinct CDR3 sequences, with roughly 9.7% found just once. The CDR3 runs to 13 residues. The V segment lost 4 bases and the J segment 2 bases; nucleotides outside the gene matches: 4. Germline V lookup: CDR1 SQVTM, CDR2 ANQGSEA. There are many counts of this clonotype.

Sequencing was done on a sample of PBMCs. This receptor was obtained from a man aged 25-40 years in good health. This chain uses TRBV29-1 with TRBJ2-5; 7 bases are a match to TRBD1. The CDR3 DNA reads as TGCAGCGTTGGCAGGGGGTTACAAGAGACCCAGTACTTC. Its protein is CSVGRGLQETQYF.